Listed here are 28 T cell receptor beta chains from one sample, sequenced in a study of OX40 agonist ivuxolimab in advanced cancers. Libraries were prepared by immunoSEQ multiplex PCR; TCRdb keeps only in-frame clonotypes and omits some of them. The sample carries tens of thousands of clones, 84% recorded once. The specimen was CD4+ or CD8+ T cells sorted from blood, collected in a trial of the OX40 agonist ivuxolimab. All receptors derive from an adult with an advanced solid tumor such as melanoma, head and neck, liver or kidney cancer.

The chain joins TRBV4-2 to TRBJ1-2; maybe TRBD1 (5 bases). V shed 0 bases and J shed 5 bases, with 16 bases lying between them. The CDR3 is 16 residues long. The germline gives CDR1 LGHNA, CDR2 YNFKEQ. This chain's CDR3 is CASSQETGERRYGYTF. The CDR3 DNA reads as TGTGCCAGCAGCCAAGAAACGGGGGAGCGACGGTATGGCTACACCTTC.

This chain uses TRBV19 with TRBJ2-7; TRBD1 might be the D (5 bases). Deletions cut 4 bases from V and 2 bases from J, with 12 bases between. The CDR3 totals 14 residues. Germline CDR1 LNHDA, CDR2 SQIVND (reference sequence). The chain's CDR3 is CASSKSGPTYEQYF. In nucleotides, the CDR3 is TGTGCCAGTAGTAAGTCAGGGCCCACCTACGAGCAGTACTTC.

This clone was seen only a few times. V is TRBV18 and J is TRBJ2-5, with D uncertain. The CDR3 is made up of 12 amino acids. Germline CDR1 is KGHSH and CDR2 is LQKENI. V shed 6 bases and J shed 2 bases, with 7 bases lying between them. CDR3 sequence: CASSWPQETQYF. CDR3 coding DNA: TGTGCCAGCTCCTGGCCGCAAGAGACCCAGTACTTC. The variable domain in full, with the rest retrieved from reference TRBV18 and TRBJ2-5, is NAGVMQNPRHLVRRRGQEARLRCSPMKGHSHVYWYRQLPEEGLKFMVYLQKENIIDESGMPKERFSAEFPKEGPSILRIQQVVRGDSAAYFCASSWPQETQYFGPGTRLLVL.

The chain joins TRBV5-4 to TRBJ1-2; 8 bases line up with TRBD1. The V gene end was trimmed by 4 bases and the J gene end by 6 bases; junction bases not matched to a gene: 11. The CDR3 is 15 residues long. The germline CDR1 and CDR2 sequences are SGHNT and YYREEE (reference sequence). CDR3 region: CASSAPDRDRNGYTF. CDR3 in DNA: TGTGCCAGCAGCGCCCCTGACCGGGACAGGAATGGCTACACCTTC.

The J gene is TRBJ2-2, the V gene TRBV19; TRBD1 agrees at 10 bases. From germline, CDR1 is LNHDA and CDR2 SQIVND (reference sequence). This CDR3 has 16 amino acids. The ends lost 3 bases at V and 4 bases at J; junction bases unmatched: 5. The CDR3 DNA sequence: TGTGCCAGTAGTATGCCGACAGGGGGCGTCACCGGGGAGCTGTTTTTT. It encodes CASSMPTGGVTGELFF.

The CDR3 DNA is TGTGCCAGCAGCTTAGATCAGGGGGCGCGGACCGAGCAGTACTTC. As protein: CASSLDQGARTEQYF. The rearrangement uses TRBV7-2 and TRBJ2-7; 8 bases are shared with TRBD1. J gave up 6 bases and V 1 base, and 8 bases lay outside the gene matches. The length of the CDR3 is 15 residues. Germline CDR1 is SGHTA and CDR2 is FQGNSA.

Only one count was recorded for this clone. This chain connects TRBV19 to TRBJ1-4; D not resolved. Trimming left V 10 bases short and J 7 bases short, with 16 bases between. CDR1 and CDR2 from the germline V gene are LNHDA and SQIVND (reference sequence). CDR3 length: 13 residues. This chain's CDR3 is CATQRVSGEKLFF. For the CDR3, the DNA is TGTGCCACCCAAAGGGTATCAGGTGAAAAACTGTTTTTT.

The CDR3 reads CASSLRGLSTGELFF. The CDR3 coding sequence is TGTGCCAGCAGCCTAAGGGGGCTGAGCACCGGGGAGCTGTTTTTT. The chain combines TRBV11-3 with TRBJ2-2; 7 bases map to TRBD1. V trimming: 5 bases; J trimming: 4 bases; junction bases outside the gene matches: 7. Germline V gene lookup returns CDR1 SGHNT and CDR2 YENEEA. CDR3 length: 15 amino acids.

This clone was seen a few times. The chain links TRBV5-6 to TRBJ2-6; D uncertain. Germline CDR1 SGHDT, CDR2 YYEEEE. V was clipped by 4 bases and J by 0 bases, with 5 bases between them. The CDR3 is 14 residues long. CDR3 nucleotides: TGTGCCAGCAGCGGCTCCTCTGGGGCCAACGTCCTGACTTTC. Translated, it gives CASSGSSGANVLTF.

The CDR3 loop reads CASSAETGLTGELFF. Here the CDR3 DNA reads TGTGCCAGCAGCGCAGAGACAGGGCTTACCGGGGAGCTGTTTTTT. The chain recombines TRBV9 with TRBJ2-2; TRBD1 aligns across 7 bases. The germline V gene encodes CDR1 SGDLS and CDR2 YYNGEE. This CDR3 is 15 amino acids long. The junction had 7 bases not matched to a gene; V was cut back by 3 bases and J by 5 bases.

The chain has TRBV6-4 and TRBJ1-2, with 10 bases fitting TRBD1. Germline CDR1 is MRHNA and CDR2 is SNTAGT. The J segment lost 6 bases and the V segment lost 6 bases, leaving 7 bases of the junction unmatched. This CDR3 has 14 amino acids. CDR3 amino acids: CASRTGTGVNGYTF. CDR3 DNA sequence: TGTGCCAGCAGGACCGGGACAGGGGTTAATGGCTACACCTTC.

The chain joins TRBV4-2 to TRBJ2-1, with TRBD2 identical over 11 bases. J was trimmed by 2 bases and V by 1 base; bases with no gene match: 7. This CDR3 comprises 18 residues. CDR1 is LGHNA, CDR2 YNFKEQ, per germline. The CDR3: CASSQGAVAGGTYNEQFF. CDR3 DNA: TGTGCCAGCAGCCAAGGCGCCGTAGCGGGGGGGACCTACAATGAGCAGTTCTTC.

J is TRBJ2-3 and V is TRBV25-1; a weak D match, TRBD1 (6 bases). The CDR3 runs to 17 residues. The germline V gene has CDR1 MGHDK and CDR2 SYGVNS. The V gene lost 3 bases and the J gene lost 1 base, with 17 bases spanning the gap. CDR3 coding DNA: TGTGCCAGCAGTGATCCCTTACAGGGCGAGGGCACAGATACGCAGTATTTT. Translated, it gives CASSDPLQGEGTDTQYF. The full variable domain, completed using reference TRBV25-1 and TRBJ2-3, is EADIYQTPRYLVIGTGKKITLECSQTMGHDKMYWYQQDPGMELHLIHYSYGVNSTEKGDLSSESTVSRIRTEHFPLTLESARPSHTSQYLCASSDPLQGEGTDTQYFGPGTRLTVL.

This clone was observed once. The V gene is TRBV7-2, the J gene TRBJ2-3, with unresolved D. The CDR3 loop spans 16 amino acids. The germline CDR1 and CDR2 sequences are SGHTA and FQGNSA. V was pared by 4 bases and J by 0 bases, with 14 bases between. The CDR3 DNA sequence: TGTGCCAGCAGCTCCGACGGCCGTGCTAGCACAGATACGCAGTATTTT. Translated, it gives CASSSDGRASTDTQYF.

The chain couples TRBV11-2 to TRBJ2-7; TRBD1 agrees at 12 bases. Trimming cost V 5 bases and J 6 bases; bases outside gene matches: 8. The CDR3 contains 15 residues. The germline V gene encodes CDR1 SGHAT and CDR2 FQNNGV. CDR3 bases: TGTGCCAGCAGCATGCTCCGGGACAGGGGGCGCGAGCAGTACTTC. Translating it yields CASSMLRDRGREQYF.

V gene TRBV2 combines with J gene TRBJ2-3; 8 nucleotides align to TRBD2. V shed 6 bases, J shed 4 bases, and the junction held 6 bases outside the gene matches. This CDR3 region has 14 residues. CDR1 and CDR2 from the germline V gene are SNHLY and FYNNEI. The CDR3, as DNA: TGTGCCAGCAGCTCAGCGGGGGTCGCAGATACGCAGTATTTT. Translated, it gives CASSSAGVADTQYF.

The chain carries TRBV7-2 and TRBJ2-1; 8 positions agree with TRBD2. With 4 bases clipped from V and 9 bases from J, the junction kept 8 bases outside the gene matches. The CDR3 spans 14 residues. Per the germline V gene, CDR1 is SGHTA and CDR2 is FQGNSA. CDR3 DNA: TGTGCCAGCAGCTCCGGGGGGGCAGCTGTTGAGCAGTTCTTC. Translation gives CASSSGGAAVEQFF.

In this sample, this clone turned up a few times. The gene calls are TRBV13 and TRBJ2-5; 7 bases are shared with TRBD1. V was pared by 5 bases and J by 5 bases, with 2 bases of the junction left unmatched. Germline lookup yields CDR1 PRHDT and CDR2 FYEKMQ (reference sequence). The CDR3 consists of 12 residues. DNA for the CDR3: TGTGCCAGCAGCAGGGGGCGGGAGACCCAGTACTTC. Translated: CASSRGRETQYF.

This clone was recorded only once. This chain connects TRBV6-6 to TRBJ2-7; D tentatively fits TRBD1 or TRBD2 (5 bases each). Germline-derived CDR1 and CDR2 are MNHNY and SVGAGI (reference sequence). V was trimmed by 6 bases and J by 6 bases, leaving 12 bases between them. The CDR3 is 12 amino acids. In DNA, the CDR3 is TGTGCCAGCAGGGTACCGAGGGGCGAGCAGTACTTC. Protein: CASRVPRGEQYF.

CDR3 sequence (DNA): TGTGCTAGTGGTTTGGTAATTGGTGGAACCATATATTTT. It yields the protein CASGLVIGGTIYF. The chain has TRBV12-5 and TRBJ1-3; D gene uncertain. The CDR3 loop spans 13 amino acids. Germline V gene data show CDR1 as LGHNT and CDR2 as FRNRAP. Deletions cut 0 bases from V and 10 bases from J, with 10 bases between.

The chain couples TRBV4-1 to TRBJ2-1; D is unresolved. The CDR3 loop spans 16 amino acids. From germline, CDR1 is MGHRA and CDR2 YSYEKL. The V end was cut by 3 bases, the J end by 0 bases, with 12 bases between. As DNA, the CDR3 is TGCGCCAGCAGCCAGGTGCGAGCGAGCTCCTACAATGAGCAGTTCTTC. Translated, it gives CASSQVRASSYNEQFF.

The genes are TRBV7-9 and TRBJ1-1; D is ambiguous. Between the trimmed V and J ends, which lost 0 bases and 1 base, there was a span of 9 bases. Germline V gene sequence: CDR1 SEHNR, CDR2 FQNEAQ (reference sequence). The CDR3 runs 15 residues. CDR3 loop: CASSLAGPKNTEAFF. The DNA of the CDR3 is TGTGCCAGCAGCTTAGCCGGGCCCAAGAACACTGAAGCTTTCTTT.

The chain joins TRBV18 to TRBJ2-1; no firm D call. CDR3 size: 15 residues. Trimming removed 2 bases at V and 2 bases at J, with 10 bases between. Germline loops: CDR1 KGHSH, CDR2 LQKENI. CDR3 DNA: TGTGCCAGCTCACCATATACTATCCCCTACAATGAGCAGTTCTTC. It codes for CASSPYTIPYNEQFF.

The chain links TRBV2 to TRBJ2-3, with 8 bases matching TRBD2. J lost 2 bases, V lost 7 bases, and 5 bases had no gene match. The CDR3 loop spans 14 amino acids. Germline-derived CDR1 and CDR2 are SNHLY and FYNNEI. The CDR3 region has the DNA TGTGCCAGCATGGCGGGGGGACCCACAGATACGCAGTATTTT. Its translation is CASMAGGPTDTQYF.

The CDR3 reads CATTRDSGDLSEAFF. CDR3 in DNA: TGTGCCACCACCCGGGACAGCGGGGATTTATCTGAAGCTTTCTTT. This chain joins TRBV10-3 and TRBJ1-1; 7 nucleotides line up with TRBD1. CDR3 length: 15 residues. The ends lost 10 bases at V and 6 bases at J; junction bases unmatched: 17. Germline values: CDR1 ENHRY, CDR2 SYGVKD.

The chain is built from TRBV10-1 and TRBJ2-2; 7 positions match TRBD1. Germline-derived CDR1 and CDR2 are WNHNN and SYGVQD (reference sequence). The CDR3 covers 15 residues. With V trimmed by 6 bases and J by 6 bases, 10 bases remained unmatched. This chain's CDR3 is CASRPDRVRAGELFF. The CDR3 DNA sequence: TGCGCCAGCAGACCAGACAGGGTAAGGGCCGGGGAGCTGTTTTTT.

V gene TRBV7-3 combines with J gene TRBJ2-2, with a weak D call TRBD1 (6 bases). Germline CDR1 is SGHTA and CDR2 is FQGTGA. The CDR3 totals 14 residues. V lost 4 bases and J lost 3, with 9 bases in between. The CDR3 DNA reads as TGTGCCAGCAGCTCGACAGGATACACCGGGGAGCTGTTTTTT. It yields the protein CASSSTGYTGELFF.

The V gene is TRBV2, the J gene TRBJ2-5, with 12 bases that match TRBD1. This CDR3 spans 15 amino acids. CDR1 SNHLY and CDR2 FYNNEI come from the germline V gene. The trim removed 3 bases at V and 5 bases at J, leaving 4 bases unmatched. In DNA, the CDR3 is TGTGCCAGCAGTGAGGGGGGACAGGGGGCCGAGACCCAGTACTTC. It translates to CASSEGGQGAETQYF.